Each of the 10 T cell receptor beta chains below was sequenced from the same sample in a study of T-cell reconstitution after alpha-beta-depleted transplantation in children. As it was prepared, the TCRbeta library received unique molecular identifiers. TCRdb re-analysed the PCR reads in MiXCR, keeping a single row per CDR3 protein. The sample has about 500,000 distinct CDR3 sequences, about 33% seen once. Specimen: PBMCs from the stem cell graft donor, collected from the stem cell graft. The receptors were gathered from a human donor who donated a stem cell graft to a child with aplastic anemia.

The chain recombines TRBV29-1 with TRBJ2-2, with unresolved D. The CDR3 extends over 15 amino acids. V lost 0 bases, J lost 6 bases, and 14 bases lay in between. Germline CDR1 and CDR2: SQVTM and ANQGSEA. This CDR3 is CSVEDLRKGPGELFF. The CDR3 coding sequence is TGCAGCGTTGAAGATCTCAGGAAAGGGCCCGGGGAGCTGTTTTTT.

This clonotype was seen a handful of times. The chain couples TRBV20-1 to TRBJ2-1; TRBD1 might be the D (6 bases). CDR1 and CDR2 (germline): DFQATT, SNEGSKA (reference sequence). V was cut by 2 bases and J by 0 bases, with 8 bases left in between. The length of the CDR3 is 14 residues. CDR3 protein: CSARRGSSYNEQFF. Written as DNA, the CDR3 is TGCAGTGCTAGAAGGGGGAGCTCCTACAATGAGCAGTTCTTC.

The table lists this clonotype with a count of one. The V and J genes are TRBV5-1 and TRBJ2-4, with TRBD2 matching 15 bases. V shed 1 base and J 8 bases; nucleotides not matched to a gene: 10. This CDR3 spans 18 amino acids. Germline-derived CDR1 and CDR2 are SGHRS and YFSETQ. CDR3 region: CASSLQGTSGRMVDIQYF. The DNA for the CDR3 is TGCGCCAGCAGCTTGCAGGGGACTAGCGGGAGGATGGTTGACATTCAGTACTTC.

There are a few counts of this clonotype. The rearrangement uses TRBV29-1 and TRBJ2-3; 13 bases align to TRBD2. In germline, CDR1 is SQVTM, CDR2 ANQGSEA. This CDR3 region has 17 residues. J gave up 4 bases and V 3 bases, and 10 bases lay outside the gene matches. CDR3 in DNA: TGCAGCGTTGACCCGCGGACTAGCGGGAGAGGATCAGATACGCAGTATTTT. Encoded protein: CSVDPRTSGRGSDTQYF.

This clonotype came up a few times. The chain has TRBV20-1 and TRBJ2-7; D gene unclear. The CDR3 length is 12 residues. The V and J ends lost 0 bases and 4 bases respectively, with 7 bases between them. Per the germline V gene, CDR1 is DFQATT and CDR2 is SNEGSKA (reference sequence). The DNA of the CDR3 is TGCAGTGCTAGAGAACGTTGGTACGAGCAGTACTTC. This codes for CSARERWYEQYF.

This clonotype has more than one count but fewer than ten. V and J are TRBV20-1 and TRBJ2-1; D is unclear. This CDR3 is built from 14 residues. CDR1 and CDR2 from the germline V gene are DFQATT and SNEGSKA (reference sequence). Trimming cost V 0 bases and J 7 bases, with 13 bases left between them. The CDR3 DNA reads TGCAGTGCTAGAGAAACAGCCTTCCAGAATGAGCAGTTCTTC. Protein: CSARETAFQNEQFF.

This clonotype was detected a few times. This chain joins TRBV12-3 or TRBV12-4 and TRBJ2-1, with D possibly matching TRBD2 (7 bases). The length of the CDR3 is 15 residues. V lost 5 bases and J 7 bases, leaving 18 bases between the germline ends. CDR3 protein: CASSVAGKGGNEQFF. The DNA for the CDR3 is TGTGCCAGCAGTGTCGCGGGGAAGGGGGGGAATGAGCAGTTCTTC.

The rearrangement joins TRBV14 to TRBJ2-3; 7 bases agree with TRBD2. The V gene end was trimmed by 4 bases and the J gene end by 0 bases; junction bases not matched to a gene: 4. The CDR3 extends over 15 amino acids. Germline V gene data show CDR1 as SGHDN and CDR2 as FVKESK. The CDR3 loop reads CASSPSGWSTDTQYF. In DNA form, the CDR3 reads TGTGCCAGCAGCCCTAGCGGTTGGAGCACAGATACGCAGTATTTT. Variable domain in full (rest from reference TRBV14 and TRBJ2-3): EAGVTQFPSHSVIEKGQTVTLRCDPISGHDNLYWYRRVMGKEIKFLLHFVKESKQDESGMPNNRFLAERTGGTYSTLKVQPAELEDSGVYFCASSPSGWSTDTQYFGPGTRLTVL.

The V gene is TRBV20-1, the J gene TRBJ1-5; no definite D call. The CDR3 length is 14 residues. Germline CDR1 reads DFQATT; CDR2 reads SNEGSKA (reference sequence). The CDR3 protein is CKNRWVYSNQPQHF. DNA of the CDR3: TGCAAAAATCGATGGGTTTATAGCAATCAGCCCCAGCATTTT.

The CDR3, as DNA: TGTGCCAGCAGCTGGGGCTTTCAGGATGAGCAGTTCTTC. Protein sequence: CASSWGFQDEQFF. The chain carries TRBV5-6 and TRBJ2-1, with D possibly being TRBD1 (5 bases). The V end lost 3 bases, the J end lost 8 bases, and 12 bases lay between the germline ends. Germline V gives CDR1 SGHDT, CDR2 YYEEEE. This CDR3 is built from 13 residues.